The 28 T cell receptor beta chains given below trace back to one sample, sequenced in a study of technical replicates of blood from four donors. This table comes from immunoSEQ multiplex PCR, and its TCRdb copy is limited to in-frame clones, with some not included. The data show around 81,000 clones, 80% to 90% seen once. Sequenced sample: PBMCs. These receptors came from a human donor in good health. Some clones in this sample may be carry-over from other donors' samples.

The V call is TRBV6-6, the J call TRBJ2-3; TRBD2 aligns across 8 bases. The CDR3 contains 14 residues. The germline CDR1 and CDR2 sequences are MNHNY and SVGAGI (reference sequence). J gave up 2 bases and V 10 bases, and 8 bases lay outside the gene matches. The CDR3 coding sequence is TGTGCCACCCGTAGCGGGACCGCCACAGATACGCAGTATTTT. This encodes CATRSGTATDTQYF.

This clone was detected only once. This chain uses TRBV5-4 with TRBJ2-2; 10 nucleotides line up with TRBD1. The CDR3 contains 16 residues. V trimming: 5 bases; J trimming: 3 bases; junction bases outside the gene matches: 7. Germline lookup yields CDR1 SGHNT and CDR2 YYREEE (reference sequence). The CDR3 reads CASSAPGQGYTGELFF. CDR3 sequence (DNA): TGTGCCAGCAGTGCACCGGGACAGGGGTACACCGGGGAGCTGTTTTTT.

This clone occurred a few times. This rearrangement joins TRBV6-5 to TRBJ2-2, with D tentatively TRBD1 (5 bases). CDR3 size: 15 residues. V was pared by 5 bases and J by 5 bases, with 15 bases between. In germline, CDR1 is MNHEY, CDR2 SVGAGI. This CDR3 reads CASSITPYRTGELFF. The CDR3 DNA follows: TGTGCCAGCAGTATAACTCCGTACAGGACCGGGGAGCTGTTTTTT.

The J gene is TRBJ2-2, the V gene TRBV5-4; 7 bases agree with TRBD2. Trimming took 4 bases from V and 7 from J; bases not matched to a gene: 10. The length of the CDR3 is 15 residues. The germline V gene encodes CDR1 SGHNT and CDR2 YYREEE (reference sequence). The CDR3 spells CASSPRGGGVGELFF. The CDR3 DNA sequence: TGTGCCAGCAGCCCGCGCGGGGGAGGGGTCGGGGAGCTGTTTTTT.

As for this clone: The junction departs from germline at one end; a sequencing error may be responsible. V gene TRBV6-5 combines with J gene TRBJ1-1, with D unresolved. The germline V gene encodes CDR1 MNHEY and CDR2 SVGAGI. The CDR3 runs 16 residues. The CDR3 DNA sequence: TGTGCTAGCAGTTCCCAGTTAGAGACACCCTACACTGAAGCTTTCTTT. This sequence encodes CASSSQLETPYTEAFF.

This chain uses TRBV18 with TRBJ2-3; TRBD2 matches 7 bases. The ends lost 3 bases at V and 0 bases at J; junction bases unmatched: 12. Germline V gene lookup returns CDR1 KGHSH and CDR2 LQKENI. The CDR3 is 18 amino acids. CDR3 sequence reads: CASSPEWGGSSSTDTQYF. In nucleotides, the CDR3 is TGTGCCAGCTCACCGGAGTGGGGAGGGTCGTCGAGCACAGATACGCAGTATTTT.

The V and J genes are TRBV11-3 and TRBJ2-7; D call uncertain. Germline loops: CDR1 SGHNT, CDR2 YENEEA. The CDR3 covers 14 residues. V was shortened by 3 bases and J by 0 bases, with 9 bases between the two germline ends. DNA for the CDR3: TGTGCCAGCAGCTTGACTCCATCCTCCTACGAGCAGTACTTC. It is translated as CASSLTPSSYEQYF.

The chain combines TRBV7-2 with TRBJ2-7, with D uncertain. Germline V CDR1 and CDR2: SGHTA, FQGNSA. The ends were cut back, 4 bases at V and 7 bases at J, with 14 bases in the middle. This CDR3 contains 13 residues. CDR3 nucleotide sequence: TGTGCCAGCAGCTCCCTCTCCCGGTGGGAGCAGTACTTC. Translation: CASSSLSRWEQYF.

This chain connects TRBV11-1 to TRBJ1-6; D not certain. Trimming took 2 bases from V and 3 from J, leaving 8 bases between them. There are 15 residues in the CDR3. Germline V CDR1 and CDR2: SGHAT, FQDESV (reference sequence). This CDR3 reads CASSLRDNYNSPLHF. CDR3 nucleotides: TGTGCCAGCAGCTTAAGAGACAACTATAATTCACCCCTCCACTTT.

This clone was seen a single time. The chain is built from TRBV11-2 and TRBJ1-1; 9 nucleotides agree with TRBD1. CDR3 length equals 15 residues. V dropped 2 bases and J dropped 7; count of bases not matched to a gene: 8. Germline CDR1 and CDR2: SGHAT and FQNNGV. CDR3 coding DNA: TGTGCCAGCAGCTTAACCGGGACAGGGCAAGTTGAAGCTTTCTTT. Translating it yields CASSLTGTGQVEAFF.

The gene calls are TRBV11-2 and TRBJ1-4; D gene ambiguous. Per germline, CDR1 SGHAT and CDR2 FQNNGV. V was trimmed by 8 bases and J by 0 bases, leaving 10 bases between them. CDR3 length: 14 amino acids. CDR3 in amino acids: CASRPSATNEKLFF. The CDR3 DNA is TGTGCCAGCCGCCCCAGCGCAACTAATGAAAAACTGTTTTTT.

The CDR3 spells CATSDREETQYF. The CDR3 DNA follows: TGTGCCACCTCAGACAGGGAAGAGACCCAGTACTTC. The chain recombines TRBV15 with TRBJ2-5, with 7 bases fitting TRBD1. The V and J ends lost 8 bases and 3 bases, in that order; junction bases with no gene match: 3. CDR3 length: 12 amino acids. The germline gives CDR1 LNHNV, CDR2 YYDKDF (reference sequence). Looking up the rest from reference TRBV15 and TRBJ2-5 gives the full variable domain: DAMVIQNPRYQVTQFGKPVTLSCSQTLNHNVMYWYQQKSSQAPKLLFHYYDKDFNNEADTPDNFQSRRPNTSFCFLDIRSPGLGDTAMYLCATSDREETQYFGPGTRLLVL.

This chain uses TRBV19 with TRBJ2-5; possibly TRBD2 for D (5 bases). This CDR3 comprises 14 residues. Germline CDR1 reads LNHDA; CDR2 reads SQIVND (reference sequence). Trimming pared 6 bases from V and 4 bases from J, leaving 15 bases between. The DNA of the CDR3 is TGTGCCAGTAGCCCAGGTGGACTCCCAGAGACCCAGTACTTC. Its translation is CASSPGGLPETQYF. The full variable domain, with the rest looked up from reference TRBV19 and TRBJ2-5, is DGGITQSPKYLFRKEGQNVTLSCEQNLNHDAMYWYRQDPGQGLRLIYYSQIVNDFQKGDIAEGYSVSREKKESFPLTVTSAQKNPTAFYLCASSPGGLPETQYFGPGTRLLVL.

In its sample, this clone was seen a few times. The J gene is TRBJ2-3, the V gene TRBV12-5, with TRBD1 identical over 7 bases. In germline, CDR1 is LGHNT, CDR2 FRNRAP. The CDR3 runs 17 residues. The junction had 15 bases not matched to a gene; V was cut back by 6 bases and J by 3 bases. As DNA, the CDR3 is TGTGCTAGTGGCAACCGGACAGGATGGGGAAAAACAGATACGCAGTATTTT. Translated: CASGNRTGWGKTDTQYF.

The V gene is TRBV30, the J gene TRBJ1-2; D not resolved. CDR3 length: 14 residues. CDR1 and CDR2 (germline): GTSNPN, SVGIG (reference sequence). The V and J ends lost 4 bases and 4 bases respectively, with 16 bases between them. The CDR3 loop reads CAWIIEHLPYGYTF. The CDR3 DNA is TGTGCCTGGATCATTGAACATCTGCCCTATGGCTACACCTTC.

This chain links TRBV2 with TRBJ1-3, with TRBD1 matching 9 bases. CDR1 SNHLY and CDR2 FYNNEI come from the germline V gene. After removal of 5 bases from V and 1 base from J, the junction contained 6 bases not matched to a gene. This CDR3 comprises 16 residues. The DNA for the CDR3 is TGTGCCAGCAGTACTCCGGGACAGGGTTCTGGAAACACCATATATTTT. It yields the protein CASSTPGQGSGNTIYF.

V usage is TRBV2 and J usage is TRBJ2-3; D is perhaps TRBD2 (6 bases). The CDR3 runs 20 residues. The V gene lost 7 bases and the J gene lost 0 bases, with 29 bases spanning the gap. Germline loops: CDR1 SNHLY, CDR2 FYNNEI. CDR3 loop: CASISPRGNRQPTSTDTQYF. In DNA form, the CDR3 reads TGTGCCAGCATTTCTCCTCGCGGGAACAGACAGCCTACTAGCACAGATACGCAGTATTTT.

The chain combines TRBV19 with TRBJ2-3; D call uncertain. The CDR3 totals 14 residues. Germline CDR1 is LNHDA and CDR2 is SQIVND (reference sequence). The V and J ends lost 6 bases and 0 bases respectively, with 10 bases between them. Written as DNA, the CDR3 is TGTGCCAGTAGACCGTTGACTAGCACAGATACGCAGTATTTT. Encoded protein: CASRPLTSTDTQYF.

The J gene is TRBJ1-2, the V gene TRBV5-1; D unclear. CDR1 is SGHRS, CDR2 YFSETQ, per germline. The CDR3 consists of 13 residues. V shed 4 bases and J shed 8 bases, with 15 bases lying between them. The CDR3 reads CASSPEEGAGYTF. CDR3 coding DNA: TGCGCCAGCAGCCCTGAAGAGGGAGCCGGCTACACCTTC.

The CDR3 loop reads CAWSTSLGATYGYTF. In DNA form, the CDR3 reads TGTGCCTGGAGTACCTCCCTTGGGGCGACTTATGGCTACACCTTC. The chain combines TRBV30 with TRBJ1-2; D might be TRBD1 (5 bases). CDR1 and CDR2 (germline): GTSNPN, SVGIG (reference sequence). The CDR3 contains 15 residues. V was pared by 2 bases and J by 5 bases, with 18 bases between.

The J gene is TRBJ1-5, the V gene TRBV30; a weak D match, TRBD1 (6 bases). The CDR3 runs to 14 residues. Germline V lookup: CDR1 GTSNPN, CDR2 SVGIG (reference sequence). The V and J ends lost 4 bases and 4 bases respectively, with 14 bases between them. DNA for the CDR3: TGTGCCTGGAACTGGGGGGGGCGTAATCAGCCCCAGCATTTT. As protein: CAWNWGGRNQPQHF.

This rearrangement joins TRBV7-9 to TRBJ1-2; D is possibly TRBD1 (6 bases). Trimming removed 6 bases at V and 4 bases at J, with 12 bases between. The germline V gene has CDR1 SEHNR and CDR2 FQNEAQ (reference sequence). The CDR3 has 13 amino acids. The CDR3 sequence: CASRSGQLYGYTF. Here the CDR3 DNA reads TGTGCCAGCAGATCCGGACAGCTCTATGGCTACACCTTC.

This clone showed up just once. V is TRBV6-5 and J is TRBJ1-1, with D tentatively TRBD1 (6 bases). Germline CDR1 MNHEY, CDR2 SVGAGI. Trimming took off 7 bases at V and 4 bases at J, with 13 bases between the two ends. The CDR3 is 13 residues long. The CDR3 bases are TGTGCCAGCACCGAAGGGGGTTCCACTGAAGCTTTCTTT. The encoded protein is CASTEGGSTEAFF.

The chain has TRBV11-2 and TRBJ2-7; D possibly corresponds to TRBD2 (5 bases). The CDR3 contains 13 residues. The germline V gene encodes CDR1 SGHAT and CDR2 FQNNGV. V was pared by 5 bases and J by 9 bases, with 17 bases between. DNA for the CDR3: TGTGCCAGCAGCCCATTTTCTGGAGGAGGGCAGTACTTC. Protein: CASSPFSGGGQYF.

The gene calls are TRBV27 and TRBJ1-1, with D perhaps TRBD1 (5 bases). CDR3 size: 13 residues. Per the germline V gene, CDR1 is MNHEY and CDR2 is SMNVEV (reference sequence). V lost 2 bases to trimming and J lost 5 bases, with 9 bases between them. CDR3 residues: CASSLHGGTEAFF. CDR3 sequence (DNA): TGTGCCAGCAGTTTACATGGGGGGACTGAAGCTTTCTTT.

The chain has TRBV5-1 and TRBJ2-7; TRBD1 agrees at 10 bases. J was trimmed by 2 bases and V by 4 bases; bases with no gene match: 3. The CDR3 spans 14 residues. Germline-derived CDR1 and CDR2 are SGHRS and YFSETQ. CDR3 nucleotides: TGCGCCAGCAGCGACGGACAGGGGGCCTACGAGCAGTACTTC. The encoded protein is CASSDGQGAYEQYF.

This chain links TRBV9 with TRBJ2-7, with 11 bases matching TRBD2. V shed 0 bases and J 6 bases; nucleotides not matched to a gene: 5. Germline-derived CDR1 and CDR2 are SGDLS and YYNGEE. This CDR3 has 15 amino acids. The CDR3 is CASSVDSGRAFEQYF. CDR3 nucleotide sequence: TGTGCCAGCAGCGTAGATAGCGGGAGGGCCTTCGAGCAGTACTTC.

V and J are TRBV7-2 and TRBJ2-7; maybe TRBD2 (7 bases). With 4 bases removed from V and 1 base from J, the gap between germline ends came to 17 bases. CDR1 SGHTA and CDR2 FQGNSA come from the germline V gene. The CDR3 has 16 amino acids. CDR3 sequence (DNA): TGTGCCAGCAGCTCTGGGGGCGGGGGCACGTCCTACGAGCAGTACTTC. It codes for CASSSGGGGTSYEQYF.